The 8 T cell receptor beta chains below all came from one sample that was sequenced in a study of CXCR3-negative and CXCR3-positive naive CD8 T cells (dated by TCRdb to about 2019). TCRdb records NextSeq 550 as the sequencer. The Human TCR Profiling Kit (MiLaboratory) was used to make UMI-labeled 5' RACE TRB cDNA libraries. TCRdb reprocessed the sequencing reads and holds a single record per CDR3 protein sequence, with no DNA. The table of this sample itemizes more than 45,000 distinct CDR3 sequences. The biggest ten clones account for 14% to 15% of the sample. Specimen: memory CD8+ T cells from blood. This specimen's cell subset or site label, per the study, means: conventional CD8+ memory T cells (TMEM), sorted as controls. The receptor source for this set is a human donor in good health. Some clones in this sample may be carry-over from other donors' samples.

V is TRBV29-1 and J is TRBJ1-1; TCRdb proposes TRBD1, but this gene call is untestable without DNA. Germline V gene data show CDR1 as SQVTM and CDR2 as ANQGSEA. This CDR3 comprises 12 residues. CDR3 amino acids: CSVPSPNTEAFF.

V usage is TRBV7-3 and J usage is TRBJ2-7. CDR1 and CDR2 (germline): SGHTA, FQGTGA. The CDR3 covers 13 residues. CDR3 residues: CASSLIGTSEQYF.

The rearrangement uses TRBV7-6 and TRBJ1-6. The CDR3 has 15 residues. CDR1 and CDR2 from the germline V gene are SGHVS and FNYEAQ. The CDR3 spells CASSLGTSDNSPLHF.

The chain is built from TRBV5-1 and TRBJ2-2. The CDR3 totals 13 residues. Germline CDR1 and CDR2: SGHRS and YFSETQ. The CDR3 region is CASIPPNTGELFF.

V is TRBV27 and J is TRBJ1-2. Germline assignment: CDR1 MNHEY and CDR2 SMNVEV (reference sequence). The CDR3 contains 17 residues. This chain's CDR3 is CASSLGPGGTSGYGYTF.

The chain couples TRBV3-1 to TRBJ2-3; the D call of TRBD2 rests on TCRdb alone, since no DNA is present to check it. CDR3 length equals 16 residues. In germline, CDR1 is LGHDT, CDR2 YNNKEL (reference sequence). CDR3 region: CASSQDLAGGGQGQYF.

The chain uses TRBV24-1 and TRBJ2-2. Germline V gene lookup returns CDR1 KGHDR and CDR2 SFDVKD. The CDR3 contains 13 residues. This CDR3 is CATMSGSSGELFF.

This chain connects TRBV7-6 to TRBJ2-7; TCRdb selects TRBD2, and the lack of DNA leaves this call unchecked. Germline V gene sequence: CDR1 SGHVS, CDR2 FNYEAQ. The CDR3 totals 13 residues. Here the CDR3 reads CASSLKGGDEQYF. The full variable domain, completed using reference TRBV7-6 and TRBJ2-7, is GAGVSQSPRYKVTKRGQDVALRCDPISGHVSLYWYRQALGQGPEFLTYFNYEAQQDKSGLPNDRFSAERPEGSISTLTIQRTEQRDSAMYRCASSLKGGDEQYFGPGTRLTVT.